The TCR beta chain described here comes from a study of T cell repertoires in cytomegalovirus infection. This clonotype was picked up a small number of times. TCRdb re-derived calls from the reads in MiXCR, one entry per CDR3 protein. The table has 200,000 or so distinct CDR3 sequences, roughly a fifth seen once. The V gene end was trimmed by 7 bases and the J gene end by 7 bases; junction bases not matched to a gene: 7. This CDR3 region has 13 residues. The chain carries TRBV12-3 or TRBV12-4 and TRBJ1-5, with 7 bases that match TRBD1. Sequencing input: PBMCs. This TCR derives from a human donor in good health (CMV status not recorded). Some clones in this sample may be carry-over from other donors' samples. The CDR3, as DNA: TGTGCCAGCACTCTTGACAGGGAACAGCCCCAGCATTTT. Its protein is CASTLDREQPQHF.